The next 15 T cell receptor beta chains were all read from a single sample in a study of blood T cell repertoires in COVID-19 (dated by TCRdb to about 2020). The library relied on the immunoSEQ multiplex PCR assay. This immuneACCESS table, as held by TCRdb, lists in-frame sequences with V and J called but not all clones. Of the missing ones, under half trace to an unresolved V gene in checked studies; the others have no known cause. The sample data list roughly 86,000 clones, and roughly 84% of these were observed just once. Of the sample, under 3.5% is held by the ten largest clones. Sequencing input: peripheral blood. Receptors originate from a woman aged 80 or older with COVID-19, enrolled during active disease.

The rearrangement joins TRBV12-3 or TRBV12-4 to TRBJ2-5; D remains unclear. This CDR3 spans 12 amino acids. V was clipped by 3 bases and J by 5 bases, with 7 bases between them. The CDR3 DNA reads TGTGCCAGCAGTTTGAGGTCTGAGACCCAGTACTTC. This translates into CASSLRSETQYF.

This clone was seen a single time. The V call is TRBV30, the J call TRBJ2-7; 9 bases match TRBD2. Germline-derived CDR1 and CDR2 are GTSNPN and SVGIG (reference sequence). V dropped 3 bases and J dropped 6; count of bases not matched to a gene: 6. This CDR3 has 13 residues. The CDR3 reads CAWRTSGWGEQYF. The CDR3 bases are TGTGCCTGGAGGACTAGCGGTTGGGGCGAGCAGTACTTC.

This rearrangement joins TRBV12-5 to TRBJ1-5; 9 bases fit TRBD1. The CDR3 length is 15 residues. The ends lost 0 bases at V and 7 bases at J; junction bases unmatched: 4. CDR1 and CDR2 from the germline V gene are LGHNT and FRNRAP. This CDR3 is CASGLVDRGGQPQHF. The CDR3 DNA is TGTGCTAGTGGTTTGGTGGACAGGGGTGGACAGCCCCAGCATTTT.

V usage is TRBV29-1 and J usage is TRBJ2-7; no clear D gene. The germline V gene has CDR1 SQVTM and CDR2 ANQGSEA. The CDR3 length is 14 residues. Trimming removed 7 bases at V and 0 bases at J, with 16 bases between. The CDR3 DNA reads TGCAGCGCCGCACGCGCCCAGGTCTCCTACGAGCAGTACTTC. The encoded protein is CSAARAQVSYEQYF.

The chain joins TRBV3-1 (or the pseudogene TRBV3-2) to TRBJ2-2; no clear D gene. The V end lost 5 bases, the J end lost 7 bases, and 5 bases lay between the germline ends. The CDR3 contains 11 residues. Germline CDR1 reads LGHDT; CDR2 reads YNNKEL (reference sequence). CDR3 sequence reads: CASSSGGELFF. CDR3 coding DNA: TGTGCCAGCAGCTCGGGCGGGGAGCTGTTTTTT.

This chain uses TRBV2 with TRBJ2-1, with D unresolved. The CDR3 has 14 amino acids. V lost 7 bases and J lost 0, with 10 bases in between. Germline loops: CDR1 SNHLY, CDR2 FYNNEI. The CDR3 loop reads CASTSSSSYNEQFF. The CDR3 DNA reads as TGTGCCAGCACCTCCTCGAGCTCCTACAATGAGCAGTTCTTC.

This clone was observed a handful of times. The chain employs TRBV9 and TRBJ1-3, with D tentatively TRBD1 (5 bases). The CDR3 loop spans 14 amino acids. Trimming cost V 0 bases and J 3 bases, with 7 bases left between them. Germline assignment: CDR1 SGDLS and CDR2 YYNGEE. CDR3 coding DNA: TGTGCCAGCAGCGTAGAAGGGGTTGGAAACACCATATATTTT. Its translation: CASSVEGVGNTIYF.

The chain links TRBV7-8 to TRBJ2-3, with D unresolved. Trimming took 5 bases from V and 0 from J, leaving 9 bases between them. The CDR3 totals 14 residues. Germline values: CDR1 SGHVS, CDR2 FQNEAQ. The CDR3 sequence is CASSMRISTDTQYF. The DNA for the CDR3 is TGTGCCAGCAGCATGAGGATCAGCACAGATACGCAGTATTTT.

V usage is TRBV6-2 or TRBV6-3 and J usage is TRBJ2-7, with TRBD2 matching 9 bases. The CDR3 length is 16 residues. Germline V gives CDR1 MNHEY, CDR2 SVGEGT. Losses at the gene ends were 0 bases for V and 2 bases for J; bases not matched to a gene: 5. The CDR3 DNA reads as TGTGCCAGCAGTTACTCGGGGAGCGGGGGGCCCTACGAGCAGTACTTC. It codes for CASSYSGSGGPYEQYF.

The J gene is TRBJ1-1, the V gene TRBV7-7; D call uncertain. The ends were cut back, 5 bases at V and 1 base at J, with 8 bases in the middle. The length of the CDR3 is 13 residues. Germline V gene lookup returns CDR1 SSHAT and CDR2 FNYEAQ (reference sequence). CDR3 bases: TGTGCCAGCAGCACAACAGAGAACACTGAAGCTTTCTTT. It is translated as CASSTTENTEAFF.

J is TRBJ1-1 and V is TRBV5-4, with D possibly TRBD1 on 6 matching bases. The CDR3 extends over 14 amino acids. Trimming shortened V by 1 base and J by 4 bases, and 11 bases separated the two germline ends. Germline loops: CDR1 SGHNT, CDR2 YYREEE (reference sequence). The CDR3: CASSLTGRVTEAFF. CDR3 in DNA: TGTGCCAGCAGCTTGACAGGGAGAGTCACTGAAGCTTTCTTT.

The V call is TRBV10-2, the J call TRBJ1-4; D gene unclear. V lost 2 bases and J 4 bases, leaving 8 bases between the germline ends. Germline V gene sequence: CDR1 WSHSY, CDR2 SAAADI. The CDR3 has 14 residues. CDR3 in DNA: TGCGCCAGCAGTGAGCTTTGGAGTAATGAAAAACTGTTTTTT. It encodes CASSELWSNEKLFF.

This clone was recorded a few times. The chain is built from TRBV12-3 or TRBV12-4 and TRBJ1-6; maybe TRBD1 (5 bases). The V and J ends lost 6 bases and 12 bases respectively, with 12 bases between them. This CDR3 spans 12 amino acids. CDR3 DNA sequence: TGTGCCAGCAGGATGATCGGGGGACCCCTCCACTTT. This gives the protein CASRMIGGPLHF.

The chain joins TRBV19 to TRBJ1-5; 7 positions match TRBD1. Germline assignment: CDR1 LNHDA and CDR2 SQIVND (reference sequence). The CDR3 consists of 15 residues. The trim removed 7 bases at V and 4 bases at J, leaving 10 bases unmatched. The chain's CDR3 is CASTHRGTANQPQHF. The CDR3 DNA follows: TGTGCCAGTACTCACCGGGGGACAGCAAATCAGCCCCAGCATTTT.

CDR3 region: CASSLKAASGRLELKNEQFF. In nucleotides, the CDR3 is TGTGCCAGCAGCTTGAAGGCGGCTAGCGGGAGGCTCGAGTTAAAGAATGAGCAGTTCTTC. This chain links TRBV5-5 with TRBJ2-1, with TRBD2 matching over 11 bases. V shed 1 base, J shed 7 bases, and the junction held 19 bases outside the gene matches. The CDR3 loop spans 20 amino acids. The germline V gene has CDR1 SGHKS and CDR2 YYEKEE (reference sequence). Complete variable domain (other parts from reference TRBV5-5 and TRBJ2-1): DAGVTQSPTHLIKTRGQQVTLRCSPISGHKSVSWYQQVLGQGPQFIFQYYEKEERGRGNFPDRFSARQFPNYSSELNVNALLLGDSALYLCASSLKAASGRLELKNEQFFGPGTRLTVL.